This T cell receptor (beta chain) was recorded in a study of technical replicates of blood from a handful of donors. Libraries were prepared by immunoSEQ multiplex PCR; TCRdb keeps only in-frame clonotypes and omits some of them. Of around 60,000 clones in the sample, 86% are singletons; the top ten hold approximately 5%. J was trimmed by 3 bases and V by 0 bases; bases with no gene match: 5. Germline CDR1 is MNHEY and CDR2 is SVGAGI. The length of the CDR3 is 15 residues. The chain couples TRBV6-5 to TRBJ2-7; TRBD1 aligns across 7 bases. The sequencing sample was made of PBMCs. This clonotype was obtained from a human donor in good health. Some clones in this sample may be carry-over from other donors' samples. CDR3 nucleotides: TGTGCCAGCAGTTACTCGAGGCAGGGGGTCTACGAGCAGTACTTC. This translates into CASSYSRQGVYEQYF.